Listed here is a single TCR beta chain. The table came from immunoSEQ multiplex PCR; TCRdb's copy has only in-frame clones and leaves some out. The sample contains some 80,000 clones, 96% of which appear only once. The data were taken from a study of technical replicates of blood from several donors. Germline-derived CDR1 and CDR2 are SGHRS and YFSETQ. V dropped 4 bases and J dropped 0 bases, with 12 bases sitting between them. The CDR3 runs to 15 residues. The chain carries TRBV5-1 and TRBJ2-3; TRBD2 might be the D (5 bases). Sequenced: T cells isolated from PBMCs. This clonotype originated in a human donor in good health. The CDR3 spells CASSPVDYSTDTQYF. The CDR3 coding sequence is TGCGCCAGCAGCCCCGTAGACTATAGCACAGATACGCAGTATTTT. Full variable domain (rest looked up from reference TRBV5-1 and TRBJ2-3): KAGVTQTPRYLIKTRGQQVTLSCSPISGHRSVSWYQQTPGQGLQFLFEYFSETQRNKGNFPGRFSGRQFSNSRSEMNVSTLELGDSALYLCASSPVDYSTDTQYFGPGTRLTVL.